This T cell receptor (beta chain) derives from a study of T-cell reconstitution after alpha-beta-depleted transplantation in children. In this sample, this clonotype turned up many times. The V end was cut by 7 bases, the J end by 5 bases, with 8 bases between. Germline assignment: CDR1 MDHEN and CDR2 SYDVKM. The CDR3 sequence is 12 residues long. The TCRbeta library was prepared with unique molecular identifiers. From the PCR reads, TCRdb called clonotypes with MiXCR, one entry per CDR3 protein. There are fewer than 120,000 distinct CDR3 sequences in the sample; around 10% occur only once, and 8% lies in the top ten.

This sample comprised PBMCs from the stem cell graft donor, obtained from the stem cell graft. The clonotype was recovered from a human donor who donated a stem cell graft to a child with acute lymphoblastic leukemia. The chain combines TRBV28 with TRBJ1-4, with D uncertain. The CDR3 loop reads CASTAANEKLFF. In nucleotides, the CDR3 is TGTGCCAGCACGGCAGCAAATGAAAAACTGTTTTTT.